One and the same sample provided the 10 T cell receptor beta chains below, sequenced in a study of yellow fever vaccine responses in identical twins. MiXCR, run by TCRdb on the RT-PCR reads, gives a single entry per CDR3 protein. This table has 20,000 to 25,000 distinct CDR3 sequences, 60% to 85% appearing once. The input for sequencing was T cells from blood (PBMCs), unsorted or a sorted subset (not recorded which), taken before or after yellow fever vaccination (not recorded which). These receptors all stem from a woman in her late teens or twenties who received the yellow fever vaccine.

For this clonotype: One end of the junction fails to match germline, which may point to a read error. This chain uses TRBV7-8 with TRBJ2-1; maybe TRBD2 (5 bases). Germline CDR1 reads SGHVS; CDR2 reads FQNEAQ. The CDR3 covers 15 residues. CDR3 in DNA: TGTGCCAGCAGCCTAGCCCGGACGGGAACAAATGAGCAGTTCTTC. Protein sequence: CASSLARTGTNEQFF.

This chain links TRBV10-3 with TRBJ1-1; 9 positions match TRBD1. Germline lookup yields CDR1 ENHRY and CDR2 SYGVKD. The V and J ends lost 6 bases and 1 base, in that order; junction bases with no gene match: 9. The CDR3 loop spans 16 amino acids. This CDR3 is CAIRAGTGSENTEAFF. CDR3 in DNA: TGTGCCATCAGAGCCGGGACAGGGAGCGAGAACACTGAAGCTTTCTTT.

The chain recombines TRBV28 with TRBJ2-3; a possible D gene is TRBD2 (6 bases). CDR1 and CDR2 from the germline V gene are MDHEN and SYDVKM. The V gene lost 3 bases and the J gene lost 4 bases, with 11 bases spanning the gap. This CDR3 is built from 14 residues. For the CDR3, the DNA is TGTGCCAGCAGTTTTCGGCGGGACGCAGATACGCAGTATTTT. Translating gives CASSFRRDADTQYF.

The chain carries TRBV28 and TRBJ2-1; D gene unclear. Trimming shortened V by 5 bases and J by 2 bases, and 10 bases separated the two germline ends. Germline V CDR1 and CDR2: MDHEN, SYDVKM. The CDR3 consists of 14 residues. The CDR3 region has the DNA TGTGCCAGCAGTACCTACAGAACCTACAATGAGCAGTTCTTC. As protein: CASSTYRTYNEQFF.

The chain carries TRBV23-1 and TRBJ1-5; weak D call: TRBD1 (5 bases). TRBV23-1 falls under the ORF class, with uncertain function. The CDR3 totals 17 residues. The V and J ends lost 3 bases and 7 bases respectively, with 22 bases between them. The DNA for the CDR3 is TGCGCCAGCAGTCATGGTGGCAGGGCATTATCCAGGCAGCCCCAGCATTTT. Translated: CASSHGGRALSRQPQHF.

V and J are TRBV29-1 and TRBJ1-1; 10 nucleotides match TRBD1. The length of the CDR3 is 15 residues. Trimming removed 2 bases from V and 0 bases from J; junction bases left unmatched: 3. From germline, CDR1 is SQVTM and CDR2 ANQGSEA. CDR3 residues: CSVEPDRGLNTEAFF. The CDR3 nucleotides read TGCAGCGTTGAACCCGACAGGGGGCTGAACACTGAAGCTTTCTTT.

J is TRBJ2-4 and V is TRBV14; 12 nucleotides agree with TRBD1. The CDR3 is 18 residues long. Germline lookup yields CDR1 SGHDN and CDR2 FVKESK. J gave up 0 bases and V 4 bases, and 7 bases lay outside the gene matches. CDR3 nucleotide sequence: TGTGCCAGCAGCCGACGGGACAGGGGGCTCTTAGCCAAAAACATTCAGTACTTC. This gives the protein CASSRRDRGLLAKNIQYF.

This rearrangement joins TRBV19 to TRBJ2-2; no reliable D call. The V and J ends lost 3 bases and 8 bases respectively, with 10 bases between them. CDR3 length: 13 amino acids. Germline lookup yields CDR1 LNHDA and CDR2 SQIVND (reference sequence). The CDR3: CASSIMATGELFF. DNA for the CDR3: TGTGCCAGTAGTATTATGGCAACGGGGGAGCTGTTTTTT.

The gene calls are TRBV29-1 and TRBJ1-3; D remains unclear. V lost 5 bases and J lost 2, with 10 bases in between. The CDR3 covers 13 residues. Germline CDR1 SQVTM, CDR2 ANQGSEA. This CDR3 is CSVLVGTGNTIYF. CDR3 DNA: TGCAGCGTTTTAGTGGGAACTGGAAACACCATATATTTT. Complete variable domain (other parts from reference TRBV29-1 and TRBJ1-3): SAVISQKPSRDICQRGTSLTIQCQVDSQVTMMFWYRQQPGQSLTLIATANQGSEATYESGFVIDKFPISRPNLTFSTLTVSNMSPEDSSIYLCSVLVGTGNTIYFGEGSWLTVV.

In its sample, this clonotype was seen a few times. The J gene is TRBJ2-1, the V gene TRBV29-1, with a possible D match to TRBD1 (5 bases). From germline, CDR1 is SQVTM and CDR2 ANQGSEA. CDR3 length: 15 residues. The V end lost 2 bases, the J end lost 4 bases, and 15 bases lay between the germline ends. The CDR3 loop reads CSVEPRGARYNEQFF. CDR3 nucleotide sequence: TGCAGCGTTGAACCTCGTGGGGCGAGGTACAATGAGCAGTTCTTC.